These 9 T cell receptor beta chains were all obtained from the same sample, sequenced in a study of OX40 agonist ivuxolimab in advanced cancers. Profiling relied on immunoSEQ multiplex PCR, and the TCRdb table lists in-frame clones only, not all of them. The profile shows roughly 50,000 clones, roughly three quarters of them singletons. Sequencing was performed on CD4+ or CD8+ T cells sorted from blood, taken in a trial of the OX40 agonist ivuxolimab. These receptors came from an adult with an advanced solid tumor such as melanoma, head and neck, liver or kidney cancer.

This clone appeared many times. In DNA form, the CDR3 reads TGTGCCAGCAGTTTAGGGGGGACGGCTGAAGCTTTCTTT. It specifies CASSLGGTAEAFF. The J gene is TRBJ1-1, the V gene TRBV27, with D tentatively TRBD1 (5 bases). The CDR3 is 13 amino acids. Per germline, CDR1 MNHEY and CDR2 SMNVEV (reference sequence). V was clipped by 2 bases and J by 6 bases, with 10 bases between them.

The V and J genes are TRBV5-4 and TRBJ2-2; no definite D call. CDR3 length: 13 residues. The germline CDR1 and CDR2 sequences are SGHNT and YYREEE (reference sequence). Trimming removed 4 bases from V and 2 bases from J, with 6 bases in between. CDR3 loop: CASSPPNTGELFF. CDR3 sequence (DNA): TGTGCCAGCAGCCCCCCTAACACCGGGGAGCTGTTTTTT.

J is TRBJ2-7 and V is TRBV5-1, with D perhaps matching TRBD2 (6 bases). The V and J ends lost 4 bases and 1 base respectively, with 9 bases between them. The CDR3 is made up of 13 amino acids. The germline CDR1 and CDR2 sequences are SGHRS and YFSETQ. The CDR3 nucleotides are TGCGCCAGCAGCCGGGACTTGTCCTACGAGCAGTACTTC. The encoded protein is CASSRDLSYEQYF.

This sequence joins TRBV28 and TRBJ2-6; D is unclear. Per the germline V gene, CDR1 is MDHEN and CDR2 is SYDVKM. The CDR3 has 16 amino acids. Trimming took 7 bases from V and 0 from J, leaving 13 bases between them. The CDR3 sequence: CASKRTANSGANVLTF. The CDR3 region has the DNA TGTGCCAGCAAGAGAACGGCTAACTCTGGGGCCAACGTCCTGACTTTC. Supplemented by reference TRBV28 and TRBJ2-6, the full variable domain reads DVKVTQSSRYLVKRTGEKVFLECVQDMDHENMFWYRQDPGLGLRLIYFSYDVKMKEKGDIPEGYSVSREKKERFSLILESASTNQTSMYLCASKRTANSGANVLTFGAGSRLTVL.

The CDR3 is CASSSWGGLVVSEQYF. The CDR3 bases are TGTGCCAGCAGTTCCTGGGGGGGATTGGTCGTTTCTGAGCAGTACTTC. The V gene is TRBV6-5, the J gene TRBJ2-7, with TRBD2 matching 7 bases. Germline trimming cut 4 bases from V and 7 bases from J; bases unmatched to any gene: 16. Germline V gene lookup returns CDR1 MNHEY and CDR2 SVGAGI. The CDR3 has 16 amino acids.

The chain combines TRBV4-1 with TRBJ2-2; 7 nucleotides align to TRBD1. Trimming cost V 1 base and J 3 bases; bases outside gene matches: 8. CDR1 is MGHRA, CDR2 YSYEKL, per germline. This CDR3 has 17 residues. CDR3: CASSQATGRTDTGELFF. In nucleotides, the CDR3 is TGCGCCAGCAGCCAAGCGACAGGGAGAACCGACACCGGGGAGCTGTTTTTT.

This rearrangement joins TRBV6-5 to TRBJ1-3, with no clear D. This CDR3 region has 16 residues. Germline-derived CDR1 and CDR2 are MNHEY and SVGAGI. Trimming left V 2 bases short and J 0 bases short, with 11 bases between. This CDR3 is CASSYRVGSSGNTIYF. The CDR3 nucleotides are TGTGCCAGCAGTTACAGGGTCGGAAGCTCTGGAAACACCATATATTTT.

This chain uses TRBV7-2 with TRBJ2-7; D is undetermined. V lost 0 bases and J lost 4, with 13 bases in between. The CDR3 runs to 15 residues. Germline loops: CDR1 SGHTA, CDR2 FQGNSA. CDR3 DNA: TGTGCCAGCAGCTTAGCGAAGGGCACATTTTACGAGCAGTACTTC. This gives the protein CASSLAKGTFYEQYF.

This CDR3 is CASTKEAQETQYF. The CDR3 region has the DNA TGCGCCAGCACCAAGGAGGCCCAGGAGACCCAGTACTTC. The chain couples TRBV5-1 to TRBJ2-5; tentative D call: TRBD2 (5 bases). Trimming took off 6 bases at V and 5 bases at J, with 14 bases between the two ends. CDR3 length equals 13 residues. Per germline, CDR1 SGHRS and CDR2 YFSETQ.